This T cell receptor (beta chain) comes out of a study of T cells expressing NK-cell markers. The overall study: Underlying the TCR beta repertoires were sorted CD3+CD56+NKG2C+, CD3+CD56+NKG2C- and CD3+CD56-NKG2C+ T cells.

Libraries used 5'RACE template switching adding universal primer site and UMIs. TCRdb reprocessed the 5' RACE reads and keeps a single row for each CDR3 protein, giving no DNA. Recorded for this sample: around 15,000 distinct CDR3 sequences. This CDR3 spans 12 amino acids. The chain has TRBV12-3 or TRBV12-4 and TRBJ1-4. Sequencing input: blood T cells: a sorted CD56 or NKG2C T cell subset, CD4+ or CD8+ T cells, or bulk PBMC T cells (not recorded which). The receptor comes from a man aged 18-70 years in good health. This chain's CDR3 is CASRPPGGKLFF.